The clone carrying this TCR beta chain was counted between two and nine times. The sample originates from a study of T cells after yellow fever vaccination. Study as a whole: It was SMART-Seq v4 Ultra Low Input that prepared the fractions with low cell numbers.

Losses at the gene ends were 5 bases for V and 5 bases for J; bases not matched to a gene: 16. The CDR3 extends over 17 amino acids. Germline V lookup: CDR1 SGHTA, CDR2 FQGNSA. Points from the study as a whole: In post-booster samples, most primary-vaccination clones reappeared (about 95% CD4, 88% CD8). Abundant clonotypes from the bulk population could contaminate FACS-sorted repertoires.

TCRdb fed the 5' RACE reads into MiXCR, producing one record per CDR3 protein. The sample lists some 49,000 distinct CDR3 sequences; around 6.8% were seen once. The TCR sequence derives from a man younger than 40 who received the YFV17D yellow fever vaccine. V is TRBV7-2 and J is TRBJ2-5, with 8 bases matching TRBD1. The source was PBMCs, either bulk or a sorted T-cell subset (CD4+, CD8+, memory, or dextramer-sorted; not recorded which), collected 45 days after the yellow fever booster vaccination. The CDR3 protein is CASSPVGGTGGFETQYF. CDR3 bases: TGTGCCAGCAGCCCCGTTGGAGGGACAGGAGGGTTTGAGACCCAGTACTTC.